A selection of T cell receptor beta chains follows, all from one sample in a study of shared clonotypes between healthy human individuals. Assay used: immunoSEQ multiplex PCR; TCRdb lists only in-frame clones, some missing. Of around 580,000 clones in the sample, roughly 98% were seen once. Sequences were obtained from naive CD8+ T cells sorted from blood. These receptors all come from a young man in good health. Each CDR3 is given with its conserved first and last residue. Fields, in order: V gene, CDR3 length, CDR3 protein.

>TRBV13|16
CASSTRTQAGSDTQYF
>TRBV6-5|13
CASSYGNGETQYF
>TRBV7-9|15
CASSLSPGAGNEQFF
>TRBV9|15
CASGTVTTGANVLTF
>TRBV6-6|15
CASSSDSHSYNEQFF
>TRBV7-8|14
CASSLDGTLETQYF
>TRBV4-1|15
CASSFRLAATDTQYF
>TRBV14|17
CASSPRGGSPNTGELFF
>TRBV15|17
CATSRSGGTSSYNEQFF
>TRBV27|13
CASSSSRIYEQYF
>TRBV7-7|14
CASSTGQHTGELFF
>TRBV9|14
CASSPWDRTETQYF
>TRBV27|14
CASSLSGSHYEQYF
>TRBV7-6|17
CASSLTLGQGITDTQYF
>TRBV5-1|14
CASSAISLPDTQYF
>TRBV7-8|15
CASSKGLAVHNEQFF
>TRBV7-2|18
CASSLDGPGGGTQETQYF
>TRBV29-1|14
CSGQSSVHRGEQFF
>TRBV6-5|15
CASSTTGGGTDTQYF
>TRBV9|16
CASSPGTSGTGDTQYF
>TRBV5-1|15
CASSIGLAGDYEQYF
>TRBV29-1|12
CSVDTDSITQYF
>TRBV29-1|15
CSVKTGGTENYEQYF
>TRBV4-1|15
CASSQEGTGNYEQYF
>TRBV4-1|15
CASSQVPGMNTEAFF
>TRBV6-1|11
CASISLYEQYF
>TRBV4-3|19
CASSQEVGPVREPTYEQYF
>TRBV7-9|13
CANGRESGDTQYF
>TRBV5-1|16
CASSPGTSGSRDEQFF
>TRBV13|12
CASSFTSYEQYF
>TRBV27|13
CASSFAPLYEQYF
>TRBV27|16
CASSVITPWGNQPQHF
>TRBV19|13
CASRTGNTDTQYF
>TRBV21-1|14
CASTFSLSNQPQHF
>TRBV7-6|15
CASSLDVANTGELFF
>TRBV27|13
CASSPRSYNEQFF
>TRBV10-3|15
CAISEWDSPSYEQYF
>TRBV14|15
CASSQVNRDSDEQFF
>TRBV5-1|16
CASRGVQGSARDEQYF
>TRBV28|19
CASSLVGRTPESSYNEQFF
>TRBV15|12
CATSSSGYEQYF